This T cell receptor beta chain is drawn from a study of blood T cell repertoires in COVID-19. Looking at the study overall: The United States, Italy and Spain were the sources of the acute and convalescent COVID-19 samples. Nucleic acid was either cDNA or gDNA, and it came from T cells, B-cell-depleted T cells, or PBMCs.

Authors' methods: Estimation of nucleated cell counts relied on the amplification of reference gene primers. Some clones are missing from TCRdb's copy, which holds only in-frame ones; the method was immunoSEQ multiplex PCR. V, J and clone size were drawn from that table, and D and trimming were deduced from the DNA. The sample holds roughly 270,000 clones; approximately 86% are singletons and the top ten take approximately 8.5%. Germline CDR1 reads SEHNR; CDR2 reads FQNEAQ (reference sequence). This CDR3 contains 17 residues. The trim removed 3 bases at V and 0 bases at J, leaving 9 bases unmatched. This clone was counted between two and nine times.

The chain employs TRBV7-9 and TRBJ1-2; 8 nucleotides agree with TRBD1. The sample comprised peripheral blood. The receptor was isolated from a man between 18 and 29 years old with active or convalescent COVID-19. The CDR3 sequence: CASSFPRGQGANYGYTF. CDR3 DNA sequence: TGTGCCAGCAGCTTCCCCAGGGGGCAGGGAGCTAACTATGGCTACACCTTC.